This T cell receptor beta chain originates from a study of OX40 agonist ivuxolimab in advanced cancers. Sequencing used immunoSEQ multiplex PCR; TCRdb keeps in-frame clones, though not all of them. The profile shows nearly 25,000 clones, 65% to 85% of them singletons. Trimming took 6 bases from V and 6 from J; bases not matched to a gene: 9. From germline, CDR1 is MNHNS and CDR2 SASEGT. The CDR3 extends over 15 amino acids. The sequencing used CD4+ or CD8+ T cells sorted from blood, collected in a trial of the OX40 agonist ivuxolimab. J is TRBJ2-1 and V is TRBV6-1, with 9 bases matching TRBD2. The receptor's source is an adult with an advanced solid tumor such as melanoma, head and neck, liver or kidney cancer. The CDR3 bases are TGTGCCAGCAGCAGGCGGGGCGGGGGGGCCAATGAGCAGTTCTTC. Protein sequence: CASSRRGGGANEQFF.